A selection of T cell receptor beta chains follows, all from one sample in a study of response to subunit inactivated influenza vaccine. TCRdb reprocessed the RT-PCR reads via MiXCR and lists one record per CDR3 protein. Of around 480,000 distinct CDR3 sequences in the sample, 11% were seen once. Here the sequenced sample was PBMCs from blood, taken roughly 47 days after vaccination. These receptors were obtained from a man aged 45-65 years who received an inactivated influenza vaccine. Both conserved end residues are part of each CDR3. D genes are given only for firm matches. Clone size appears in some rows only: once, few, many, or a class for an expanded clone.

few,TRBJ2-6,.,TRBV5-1,TGCGCCAGCAGCCTACGGGGTGGGGCCAACGTCCTGACTTTC,CASSLRGGANVLTF
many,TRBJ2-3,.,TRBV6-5,TGTGCCAGCAGTTACTCAAGTTCGGCGGATACGCAGTATTTT,CASSYSSSADTQYF
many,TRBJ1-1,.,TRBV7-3,TGTGCCAGCAGCTTAACGGCAGACACTGAAGCTTTCTTT,CASSLTADTEAFF
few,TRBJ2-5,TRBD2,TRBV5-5,TGTGCCAGCAGCTTGGTTCCTAGCGGGGGTTTCCAAGAGACCCAGTACTTC,CASSLVPSGGFQETQYF
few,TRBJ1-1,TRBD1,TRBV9,TGTGCCAGCAGCGTAGGTCCCGGGACAGGACTGAACACTGAAGCTTTCTTT,CASSVGPGTGLNTEAFF
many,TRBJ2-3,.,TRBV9,TGTGCCAGCAGCGGACAGACAGGGAGGTTTAGCACAGATACGCAGTATTTT,CASSGQTGRFSTDTQYF
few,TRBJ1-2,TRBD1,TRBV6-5,TGTGCCAGCAGTTCCCTCCCGGGACAGGCCAGCTATGGCTACACCTTC,CASSSLPGQASYGYTF
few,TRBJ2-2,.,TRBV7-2,TGTGCCAGCAGCTTAGATTACTGGGACGACACCGGGGAGCTGTTTTTT,CASSLDYWDDTGELFF
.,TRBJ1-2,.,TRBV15,TGTGCCACCAGCAGAGACCGTTTTACAGTTAACTATGGCTACACCTTC,CATSRDRFTVNYGYTF
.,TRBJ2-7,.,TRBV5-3,TGTGCCATGAGCTCGGGGCTCCTCTGCTACGAGCAGTACTTC,CAMSSGLLCYEQYF
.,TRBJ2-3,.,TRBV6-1,TGTGCCAGCCGGGGGAGTCCCAATCAGCCCCAGTATTTT,CASRGSPNQPQYF
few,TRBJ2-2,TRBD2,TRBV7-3,TGTGCCAGCAGCTTAACTAGCGGGAGGCGTGGCACCGGGGAGCTGTTTTTT,CASSLTSGRRGTGELFF
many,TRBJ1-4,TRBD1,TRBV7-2,TGTGCCAGCAGCGCCTCCGGGACAGGGAGGGAAAAACTGTTTTTT,CASSASGTGREKLFF
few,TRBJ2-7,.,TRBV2,TGTGCCAGCAGTGAGGTTTATGGTCAAGGATCCTACGAGCAGTACTTC,CASSEVYGQGSYEQYF
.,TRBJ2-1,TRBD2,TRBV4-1,TGCGCCAGCAGCCAAGAACTAGCGGCGTGGAATGAGCAGTTCTTC,CASSQELAAWNEQFF
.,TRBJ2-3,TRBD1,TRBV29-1,TGCAGCGTTGACGACCGGACAGGCCCCCCCATGGATACGCAGTATTTT,CSVDDRTGPPMDTQYF
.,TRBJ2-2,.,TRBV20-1,TGCAGTGCTGAGTACCAGGGTGGGACCGGGGAGCTGTTTTTT,CSAEYQGGTGELFF
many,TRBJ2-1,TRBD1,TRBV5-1,TGCGCCAGCAGCCTAAGGACAGGGGGGACCTACAATGAGCAGTTCTTC,CASSLRTGGTYNEQFF
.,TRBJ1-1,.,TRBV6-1,TGTGCCTGCGCCGGTGGGAGTTCCATGAACACTGAAGCTTTCTTT,CACAGGSSMNTEAFF
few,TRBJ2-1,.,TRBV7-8,TGTGCCAGCAGCTTAGCGTACCCGGGGAGGAGGTACAATGAGCAGTTCTTC,CASSLAYPGRRYNEQFF
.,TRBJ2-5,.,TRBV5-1,TGCGCCAGCAGCTTGGTTCCAGAGACCCAGTACTTC,CASSLVPETQYF
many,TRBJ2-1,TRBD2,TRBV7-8,TGTGCCAGCAGCCCGAAGCGGGGACCGTACAATGAGCAGTTCTTC,CASSPKRGPYNEQFF
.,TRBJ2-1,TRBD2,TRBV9,TGTGCCAGCAGCGCCTCCCTGGGGGGGCGGGAGGCGGAGAATGAGCAGTTCTTC,CASSASLGGREAENEQFF
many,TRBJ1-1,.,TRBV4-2,TGTGCCAGCAGCACCCACAAGAACACTGAAGCTTTCTTT,CASSTHKNTEAFF
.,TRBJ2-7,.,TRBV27,TGTGCCAGCAGTCTAACCCGGGACGTACGGGGGGAGCAGTACTTC,CASSLTRDVRGEQYF
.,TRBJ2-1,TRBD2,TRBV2,TGTGCCAGCAGTGAACTAGGGAGGGCCAGCTCCTACAATGAGCAGTTCTTC,CASSELGRASSYNEQFF
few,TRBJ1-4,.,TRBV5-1,TGCGCCAGCAGCTTGGCATTGAGGGGTAATGAAAAACTGTTTTTT,CASSLALRGNEKLFF
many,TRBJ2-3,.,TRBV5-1,TGCGCCAGCAGCTTACAGCCAGATACGCAGTATTTT,CASSLQPDTQYF
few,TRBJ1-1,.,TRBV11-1,TGTGCCAGCAGCTTATTCGGAGAAAAAACGAACACTGAAGCTTTCTTT,CASSLFGEKTNTEAFF
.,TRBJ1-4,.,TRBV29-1,TGCAGCGTGAAGGGGAATCCTAATGAAAAACTGTTTTTT,CSVKGNPNEKLFF
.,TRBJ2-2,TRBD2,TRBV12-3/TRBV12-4,TGTGCCAGCAGCACCATTACTAGCGGGGGCACCGGGGAGCTGTTTTTT,CASSTITSGGTGELFF
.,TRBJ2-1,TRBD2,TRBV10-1,TGCGCCAGCAGTGATAGCGGGGGGATTCCTAGGGAGCAGTTCTTC,CASSDSGGIPREQFF
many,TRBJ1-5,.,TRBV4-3,TGCGCCAGCAGCCCCCATTTGGGGGCAGGGGATCAGCCCCAGCATTTT,CASSPHLGAGDQPQHF
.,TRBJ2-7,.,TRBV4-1,TGCGCCAGCAGCCAAGACAGGGACGACGAGCAGTACTTC,CASSQDRDDEQYF
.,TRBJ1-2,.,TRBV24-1,TGTGCCACCAGTGTCTCCCTTGGGAGAGGCTACACCTTC,CATSVSLGRGYTF
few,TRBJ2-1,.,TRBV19,TGTGCCAGTAGTTCGGCAGGTCTAGGCAGGGAGCAGTTCTTC,CASSSAGLGREQFF
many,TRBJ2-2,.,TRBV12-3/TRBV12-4,TGTGCCAGCACCCTGGGGTGGGGGTATTCCGGGGAGCTGTTTTTT,CASTLGWGYSGELFF
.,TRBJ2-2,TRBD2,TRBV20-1,TGCAGTGCTAGAGGACTAGCGTCGAACACCGGGGAGCTGTTTTTT,CSARGLASNTGELFF